These 5 T cell receptor beta chains came from one sample sequenced in a study of blood T cell repertoires in COVID-19. The protocol was immunoSEQ multiplex PCR, while the TCRdb copy is restricted to in-frame clones and leaves out a portion. This table holds roughly 250,000 clones, around 88% found once. Sequencing was performed on PBMCs or T cells enriched from blood (not recorded which). All receptors come from a woman in her 40s with acute COVID-19.

The rearrangement joins TRBV11-3 to TRBJ2-1, with 7 bases aligning to TRBD2. CDR1 and CDR2 from the germline V gene are SGHNT and YENEEA. The V and J ends lost 4 bases and 4 bases, in that order; junction bases with no gene match: 4. The CDR3 is 14 residues long. The CDR3 sequence: CASSSKRDYNEQFF. CDR3 coding DNA: TGTGCCAGCAGCTCCAAGCGGGATTACAATGAGCAGTTCTTC.

The chain combines TRBV5-1 with TRBJ1-1; a weak D match, TRBD1 (6 bases). There are 14 residues in the CDR3. In germline, CDR1 is SGHRS, CDR2 YFSETQ. Between the trimmed V and J ends, which lost 4 bases and 2 bases, there was a span of 12 bases. Written as DNA, the CDR3 is TGCGCCAGCAGCCCCGGGACATCAAACACTGAAGCTTTCTTT. This gives the protein CASSPGTSNTEAFF.

The chain joins TRBV11-3 to TRBJ1-1, with D perhaps TRBD1 (5 bases). In germline, CDR1 is SGHNT, CDR2 YENEEA. V was pared by 4 bases and J by 0 bases, with 21 bases between. This CDR3 region has 18 residues. CDR3 region: CASSSSDSSTLMNTEAFF. The CDR3 DNA is TGTGCCAGCAGCTCTAGCGACAGCTCGACTCTTATGAACACTGAAGCTTTCTTT.

Only one count was recorded for this clone. The V and J genes are TRBV28 and TRBJ1-4; TRBD1 agrees at 7 bases. Germline V gene data show CDR1 as MDHEN and CDR2 as SYDVKM. The CDR3 totals 13 residues. V dropped 5 bases and J dropped 7; count of bases not matched to a gene: 4. The CDR3 reads CASSVTGVEKLFF. The CDR3 coding sequence is TGTGCCAGCAGTGTTACAGGGGTTGAAAAACTGTTTTTT.

The chain has TRBV5-6 and TRBJ1-6; 8 nucleotides align to TRBD1. The CDR3 has 15 amino acids. Trimming removed 6 bases from V and 9 bases from J; junction bases left unmatched: 11. CDR1 and CDR2 (germline): SGHDT, YYEEEE. CDR3: CASTLGDRFFSPLHF. The CDR3 bases are TGTGCCAGCACCCTCGGGGACAGGTTCTTTTCACCCCTCCACTTT.